The TCR beta chain described here comes from a study of blood T cell repertoires in COVID-19. About the study: In each case, the material was cDNA or gDNA derived from T cells, B-cell-depleted T cells, or PBMCs.

The CDR3 runs to 17 residues. The V gene lost 1 base and the J gene lost 5 bases, with 19 bases spanning the gap. CDR1 is SGHTS, CDR2 YDEGEE, per germline. Profiling relied on immunoSEQ multiplex PCR, and the TCRdb table lists in-frame clones only, not all of them. The sample lists about 180,000 clones; approximately 86% were seen once. This clone was seen more than once but under ten times. The receptor comes from a woman under 40 with active or convalescent COVID-19. This chain uses TRBV5-8 with TRBJ1-5; D is unclear. The sample consisted of peripheral blood. DNA of the CDR3: TGTGCCAGCAGCTTGTCCCCTTCGACTAGGGAGTATCAGCCCCAGCATTTT. Its protein product is CASSLSPSTREYQPQHF.